These 10 T cell receptor beta chains were sequenced from one sample in a study of blood T cell repertoires in COVID-19. Using immunoSEQ multiplex PCR, the repertoire was profiled, and TCRdb retains in-frame clones only, with some absent. The sample includes about 74,000 clones, about four fifths of them seen just once. The specimen sequenced was peripheral blood. The receptors were gathered from a man in his fifties with active COVID-19.

The chain recombines TRBV18 with TRBJ1-2; TRBD1 is a possible D gene (5 bases). CDR3 length equals 12 residues. V was pared by 3 bases and J by 8 bases, with 10 bases between. Germline loops: CDR1 KGHSH, CDR2 LQKENI. The CDR3 DNA reads as TGTGCCAGCTCACCCGGGGGGTTCGGCTACACCTTC. It yields the protein CASSPGGFGYTF.

The rearrangement uses TRBV19 and TRBJ2-2; possible D gene TRBD2, 7 bases. The V and J ends lost 10 bases and 1 base respectively, with 16 bases between them. CDR1 is LNHDA and CDR2 is SQIVND in the germline V gene (reference sequence). The CDR3 extends over 15 amino acids. CDR3 sequence (DNA): TGTGCCACTAGAGGGGGGGCCGGGAACACCGGGGAGCTGTTTTTT. This sequence encodes CATRGGAGNTGELFF. The full variable domain, completed using reference TRBV19 and TRBJ2-2, is DGGITQSPKYLFRKEGQNVTLSCEQNLNHDAMYWYRQDPGQGLRLIYYSQIVNDFQKGDIAEGYSVSREKKESFPLTVTSAQKNPTAFYLCATRGGAGNTGELFFGEGSRLTVL.

V is TRBV5-4 and J is TRBJ2-2; D is unresolved. Germline V gene lookup returns CDR1 SGHNT and CDR2 YYREEE (reference sequence). The length of the CDR3 is 15 residues. V lost 4 bases to trimming and J lost 6 bases, with 16 bases between them. For the CDR3, the DNA is TGTGCCAGCAGCGGAGAGAGGAAGAAGTCCGGGGAGCTGTTTTTT. It translates to CASSGERKKSGELFF. Combining the CDR3 with reference TRBV5-4 and TRBJ2-2 gives the whole variable domain ETGVTQSPTHLIKTRGQQVTLRCSSQSGHNTVSWYQQALGQGPQFIFQYYREEENGRGNFPPRFSGLQFPNYSSELNVNALELDDSALYLCASSGERKKSGELFFGEGSRLTVL.

This chain connects TRBV5-8 to TRBJ2-1; 15 bases are a match to TRBD2. CDR1 is SGHTS, CDR2 YDEGEE, per germline. The CDR3 extends over 19 amino acids. The ends lost 3 bases at V and 6 bases at J; junction bases unmatched: 13. The CDR3 nucleotides read TGTGCCAGCAGCTGGGGACTAGCGGGGGGACCCTCGAGATTCAATGAGCAGTTCTTC. This codes for CASSWGLAGGPSRFNEQFF.

The chain is built from TRBV3-1 (or the pseudogene TRBV3-2) and TRBJ2-3; D unresolved. The V end lost 4 bases, the J end lost 3 bases, and 11 bases lay between the germline ends. This CDR3 is built from 14 residues. Germline assignment: CDR1 LGHDT and CDR2 YNNKEL (reference sequence). CDR3: CASSPFTQTDTQYF. CDR3 nucleotide sequence: TGTGCCAGCAGCCCTTTTACCCAGACAGATACGCAGTATTTT.

This sequence joins TRBV7-9 and TRBJ2-5; 10 bases agree with TRBD2. CDR3 length equals 14 residues. V gave up 5 bases and J gave up 3 bases; unmatched junction bases: 3. The germline V gene has CDR1 SEHNR and CDR2 FQNEAQ (reference sequence). The CDR3 bases are TGTGCCAGCAGCCCCGGACTAGCGGAAGAGACCCAGTACTTC. Amino acid sequence: CASSPGLAEETQYF.

This chain connects TRBV9 to TRBJ2-2; possible D gene TRBD1, 6 bases. The CDR3 is made up of 19 amino acids. V was trimmed by 4 bases and J by 0 bases, leaving 22 bases between them. Germline CDR1 and CDR2: SGDLS and YYNGEE. CDR3 amino acids: CASSSPGQSPLSNTGELFF. The CDR3 bases are TGTGCCAGCAGCTCCCCGGGACAATCGCCCCTCTCGAACACCGGGGAGCTGTTTTTT. The whole variable domain, remainder taken from reference TRBV9 and TRBJ2-2, is DSGVTQTPKHLITATGQRVTLRCSPRSGDLSVYWYQQSLDQGLQFLIQYYNGEERAKGNILERFSAQQFPDLHSELNLSSLELGDSALYFCASSSPGQSPLSNTGELFFGEGSRLTVL.

The CDR3 here is CSSSPAAGGDTQYF. CDR3 nucleotides: TGCAGCTCCAGTCCGGCTGCGGGGGGAGATACGCAGTATTTT. The chain has TRBV29-1 and TRBJ2-3; 8 positions match TRBD2. The CDR3 covers 14 residues. The germline CDR1 and CDR2 sequences are SQVTM and ANQGSEA. Unmatched junction bases numbered 12, after V lost 8 bases and J lost 5 bases.

This clone appeared a few times. The V call is TRBV5-4, the J call TRBJ2-7; weak D call: TRBD1 (6 bases). The germline CDR1 and CDR2 sequences are SGHNT and YYREEE (reference sequence). The CDR3 length is 14 residues. Between the trimmed V and J ends, which lost 1 base and 5 bases, there was a span of 13 bases. The CDR3 nucleotides read TGTGCCAGCAGCTTGTTGGCAGGGGAAGACGAGCAGTACTTC. Amino acid sequence: CASSLLAGEDEQYF.

This chain connects TRBV4-2 to TRBJ2-1, with 7 nucleotides matching TRBD2. Germline V CDR1 and CDR2: LGHNA, YNFKEQ. Losses at the gene ends were 2 bases for V and 0 bases for J; bases not matched to a gene: 10. The CDR3 extends over 18 amino acids. The CDR3 nucleotides are TGTGCCAGCAGCCAAAGCCGACCCGGGGGGAGCTCCTACAATGAGCAGTTCTTC. Its translation: CASSQSRPGGSSYNEQFF.